These T cell receptor beta chains were read from a single sample in a study of T cell responses to AZD1222 COVID-19 vaccine. Measured with immunoSEQ multiplex PCR; TCRdb has only the in-frame clones, and not every one. The sample carries about 120,000 clones, more than 70% recorded once. The sample was peripheral blood, taken 28 days after the second AZD1222 dose. The receptors stem from an adult who received the AZD1222 COVID-19 vaccine. Both conserved end residues are part of each CDR3. D genes are given only for firm matches.

V gene	D gene	J gene	CDR3 protein	CDR3 DNA
TRBV11-2	TRBD1	TRBJ1-5	CASSLRTGDSNQPQHF	TGTGCCAGCAGTTTAAGGACAGGGGATAGCAATCAGCCCCAGCATTTT
TRBV3-1/TRBV3-2	NA	TRBJ2-1	CASSQEIGRSSYNEQFF	TGTGCCAGCAGCCAAGAGATAGGCCGGAGCTCCTACAATGAGCAGTTCTTC
TRBV12-3/TRBV12-4	NA	TRBJ1-4	CASSSNEKLFF	TGTGCCAGCAGTTCCAATGAAAAACTGTTTTTT
TRBV2	NA	TRBJ1-5	CASSADRLYSNQPQHF	TGTGCCAGCAGTGCTGACAGGTTGTATAGCAATCAGCCCCAGCATTTT
TRBV5-4	TRBD1	TRBJ1-4	CASSQGGRSEKLFF	TGTGCCAGCAGCCAGGGGGGGAGGTCGGAAAAACTGTTTTTT
TRBV19	NA	TRBJ2-7	CASSSGVRGAAGYEQYF	TGTGCCAGTAGTAGCGGCGTCAGGGGAGCGGCTGGCTACGAGCAGTACTTC
TRBV9	TRBD1	TRBJ2-7	CASSVGTGGSWEQYF	TGTGCCAGCAGCGTAGGGACAGGGGGCTCCTGGGAGCAGTACTTC
TRBV10-3	TRBD1	TRBJ1-3	CAIRITGTGSSGNTIYF	TGTGCCATCAGAATCACCGGGACAGGGAGTTCTGGAAACACCATATATTTT
TRBV28	NA	TRBJ2-6	CASSISGVGGSGANVLTF	TGTGCCAGCAGTATATCGGGTGTTGGGGGATCTGGGGCCAACGTCCTGACTTTC
TRBV2	NA	TRBJ2-7	CASSEGQNYEQYF	TGTGCCAGCAGTGAGGGGCAGAACTACGAGCAGTACTTC
TRBV6-5	TRBD1	TRBJ1-1	CASNLGQSMNTEAFF	TGTGCCAGCAACCTGGGACAGAGCATGAACACTGAAGCTTTCTTT
TRBV5-1	TRBD1	TRBJ1-1	CASSTGTGNTEAFF	TGCGCCAGCAGTACCGGGACAGGGAATACTGAAGCTTTCTTT
TRBV18	TRBD1	TRBJ1-5	CASSRDRVGNQPQHF	TGTGCCAGCTCACGGGACAGGGTAGGCAATCAGCCCCAGCATTTT
TRBV19	NA	TRBJ1-1	CASSIEVNTEAFF	TGTGCCAGTAGTATAGAGGTGAACACTGAAGCTTTCTTT